This T cell receptor (beta chain) was found in a study of CD4 T cells in lung cancer (dated by TCRdb to the late 2010s). About the investigation overall: In the study, blood T cells of NSCLC patients were screened for responses to candidate mutation-encoded neoepitopes, and neoantigen-specific CD4+ T-cell clones and TCRs were isolated. Lung adenocarcinoma or squamous cell carcinoma was present in the resected patients, who were aged 60 to 69 at blood donation and were mostly former smokers. Before blood donation, treatments including platinum chemotherapy had been received by the patients, and nivolumab or pembrolizumab had been received by some of the patients. Deep sequencing of TCRB was used to follow the frequency of neoantigen-specific clonotypes in tumor resections, non-adjacent lung and cultured T-cell products.

The study at large found these results: Some blood-derived responses might be explained by in vitro priming of naive T cells or cross-reactivity rather than by memory responses to the cancer.

As to this clone: No cognate antigen has been identified for it. Per-base quality was not reported, and no clone a single base away is much larger than it.

Tumor-infiltrating lymphocyte cultures were grown from roughly 6-11 tumor fragments for roughly 32 days in high-dose IL2 (around 6,000 U/mL). V is clipped by 2 bases and J by 2 bases, and the sequence between their germline boundaries is 10 bases long. Looking up the germline V gene yields CDR1 MGHRA and CDR2 YSYEKL. The cysteine opens and the phenylalanine closes a CDR3 of 15 amino acids. This entry keeps only the CDR3 DNA: 45 bases, framed from base 1. The library was built by means of the immunoSEQ multiplex PCR assay. DNA was isolated using Qiagen DNeasy or QIAamp micro DNA kits, and TCRB was sequenced using the Adaptive Biotechnology human TCRB sequencing kit. An Illumina MiSeq was used to sequence the TCRB libraries. Concerning the study's data processing: The kit provider's software was used to analyze TCRB sequence data, and Fisher's exact test was used to test clonotype templates for tumor enrichment. In its TCRdb copy, this immuneACCESS table keeps in-frame sequences only and misses some clones. Where compared with another copy, unresolved V genes explain less than half of these, and the others have no known cause. V and J calls and clone size come straight from that table; D and trimming were deduced from the DNA. Here the sample has 950 to 1,300 clones; 57% occur a single time. Roughly two thirds of the sample is held by the ten biggest clonotypes.

The chain joins TRBV4-1 to TRBJ1-3; the D gene is possibly TRBD1, with 6 bases matching. The receptor comes from a woman aged 55-70 years with non-small cell lung cancer. Material for sequencing was cultured cells derived from lung. The CDR3 in this case is CASSQTGTAGNTIYF. Read as DNA, the sequence is TGCGCCAGCAGCCAAACAGGGACGGCTGGAAACACCATATATTTT.